The sequence of this T cell receptor (beta chain) was determined in a study of cytomegalovirus exposure and HLA in healthy donors. Findings and caveats of the study: Clonal expansion was found to be greater in HLA-associated TCR beta chains than in equally common others in a later analysis.

Both 60 Vbeta primers and 13 Jbeta primers went into the PCR. This table comes from immunoSEQ multiplex PCR, and its TCRdb copy is limited to in-frame clones, with some not included. This table holds some 74,000 clones, around 70% found once. This clone was recorded a few times. Antigen: not known. The source of this sequence is a man aged 35-49 years in good health and CMV-seropositive. Sequencing input: PBMCs.

CDR3: CASSYQDRTYEQYF. The CDR3 DNA reads TGTGCCAGCAGCTATCAGGACAGGACCTACGAGCAGTACTTC. V usage is TRBV5-4 and J usage is TRBJ2-7; 7 bases are shared with TRBD1. The V gene end was trimmed by 3 bases and the J gene end by 2 bases; junction bases not matched to a gene: 5. This CDR3 is built from 14 residues. The germline gives CDR1 SGHNT, CDR2 YYREEE (reference sequence).